Included here is one T cell receptor (beta chain) sequence, with context. The target antigen is unknown. This sample also contains other DNA sequences that code for the same CDR3. The sample comes from a study of shared clonotypes between healthy human individuals. Study findings and constraints: Genetic and exposure-history diversity was limited by the few donors.

Generated by immunoSEQ multiplex PCR, the TCRdb table keeps only in-frame clones and is missing some. Here the sample spans 2 million to 2.5 million clones, approximately 93% being singletons. Negatively enriched CD4+ T cells were divided by CD45RA into naive and memory. Source material: naive CD4+ T cells from PBMCs. The subset is: CD45RA+ positively selected. The origin of this receptor is a man aged 18 to 35 in good health. Some clones in this sample may be carry-over from other donors' samples.

The CDR3 sequence is CASSRTSGLQETQYF. The CDR3 nucleotides are TGTGCCAGCAGCCGGACTAGCGGCTTACAAGAGACCCAGTACTTC. The genes are TRBV7-2 and TRBJ2-5; TRBD2 matches at 10 bases. Germline values: CDR1 SGHTA, CDR2 FQGNSA. There are 15 residues in the CDR3. Unmatched junction bases numbered 5, after V lost 5 bases and J lost 2 bases.